The 32 T cell receptor beta chains listed next were all sequenced from one sample in a study of regulatory T cells in long-lasting Graves disease. Sample time point: persistent/refractory GD, antithyroid drugs over 5 years with positive TRAb. There was RNA extracted from PBMCs, and the TCR library was made from it. Construction of TCR beta libraries relied on iRepertoire HTBI primers and on Arm-PCR targeting CDR3 regions. TCRdb re-called the multiplex PCR reads with MiXCR, one entry per CDR3 protein. The sample lists approximately 380,000 distinct CDR3 sequences; about a fifth were seen once. Material: peripheral blood mononuclear cells (PBMCs), obtained when the disease was refractory, from a patient treated with antithyroid drugs. These receptors originate from a female donor with Graves disease.

The chain is built from TRBV29-1 and TRBJ2-7; D gene ambiguous. The CDR3 contains 12 residues. The germline V gene encodes CDR1 SQVTM and CDR2 ANQGSEA. V shed 4 bases and J shed 2 bases, with 9 bases lying between them. The CDR3: CSVGHGTYEQYF. The CDR3 region has the DNA TGCAGCGTTGGTCACGGAACCTACGAGCAGTACTTC.

The CDR3 DNA is TGCGCCAGCAAAAGAACGGAGCGGGAGATCGAGTCCTACGAGCAGTACTTC. Its translation: CASKRTEREIESYEQYF. J is TRBJ2-7 and V is TRBV10-1, with TRBD2 matching 8 bases. This CDR3 has 17 amino acids. V lost 7 bases to trimming and J lost 1 base; unmatched junction nucleotides: 15. CDR1 WNHNN and CDR2 SYGVQD come from the germline V gene (reference sequence).

The chain combines TRBV20-1 with TRBJ2-1; D is uncertain. Germline CDR1 is DFQATT and CDR2 is SNEGSKA (reference sequence). Trimming took 0 bases from V and 6 from J, leaving 12 bases between them. This CDR3 comprises 14 residues. Here the CDR3 DNA reads TGCAGTGCTAGAGATAGGTTGGCCGCCAATGAGCAGTTCTTC. Translation: CSARDRLAANEQFF.

This clonotype was counted ten times or more. This chain links TRBV2 with TRBJ2-5; no firm D call. V lost 6 bases to trimming and J lost 2 bases, with 10 bases between them. The CDR3 sequence is 13 residues long. Germline values: CDR1 SNHLY, CDR2 FYNNEI. CDR3 protein: CASSRPLQETQYF. The CDR3 nucleotides are TGTGCCAGCAGCCGCCCTCTACAAGAGACCCAGTACTTC.

This clonotype was detected a few times. The genes are TRBV29-1 and TRBJ2-7; TRBD1 aligns across 12 bases. The V gene's germline CDR1 is SQVTM and CDR2 ANQGSEA. The CDR3 sequence is 15 residues long. V lost 5 bases, J lost 4 bases, and 9 bases stayed unmatched. The CDR3 nucleotides are TGCAGCGTTAAAGGGACAGGGGGCTTCCTATACGAGCAGTACTTC. As protein: CSVKGTGGFLYEQYF.

There are many counts of this clonotype. The chain couples TRBV5-1 to TRBJ1-5; D is uncertain. Looked up from germline, CDR1 is SGHRS and CDR2 is YFSETQ. Trimming took off 0 bases at V and 4 bases at J, with 11 bases between the two ends. This CDR3 has 15 amino acids. CDR3 protein: CASSLDEGQNQPQHF. The CDR3 DNA reads TGCGCCAGCAGCTTGGATGAGGGTCAGAATCAGCCCCAGCATTTT.

J is TRBJ2-2 and V is TRBV10-3, with a possible D match to TRBD2 (7 bases). There are 14 residues in the CDR3. Germline values: CDR1 ENHRY, CDR2 SYGVKD. V was trimmed by 10 bases and J by 5 bases, leaving 17 bases between them. As DNA, the CDR3 is TGTGCCACAACAAAGGGAGGGGGGACCGGGGAGCTGTTTTTT. Amino acids: CATTKGGGTGELFF.

The V and J genes are TRBV18 and TRBJ2-2, with D uncertain. Germline V gene lookup returns CDR1 KGHSH and CDR2 LQKENI. Trimming shortened V by 0 bases and J by 6 bases, and 2 bases separated the two germline ends. The CDR3 contains 12 residues. The CDR3 region is CASSPPSGELFF. The CDR3, as DNA: TGTGCCAGCTCACCACCGTCCGGGGAGCTGTTTTTT.

This clonotype occurred a few times. V gene TRBV12-3 or TRBV12-4 combines with J gene TRBJ1-3; D gene ambiguous. The CDR3 loop spans 15 amino acids. V lost 7 bases and J lost 4, with 17 bases in between. The DNA for the CDR3 is TGTGCCAGCACCATACTCGGAGGAAGGGGAAACACCATATATTTT. Protein: CASTILGGRGNTIYF.

The rearrangement links TRBV5-1 to TRBJ1-1; perhaps TRBD1 as D (5 bases). This CDR3 is 13 amino acids long. Germline CDR1 is SGHRS and CDR2 is YFSETQ. The V end was cut by 4 bases, the J end by 6 bases, with 13 bases between. In nucleotides, the CDR3 is TGCGCCAGCAGCGGGCAGGGAGTGGCTGAAGCTTTCTTT. Its translation is CASSGQGVAEAFF.

The table lists this clonotype with many counts. The CDR3 nucleotides are TGTGCCAGCAGTGAGTGGCAGCCGCATGGCTACACCTTC. Its protein product is CASSEWQPHGYTF. The chain combines TRBV2 with TRBJ1-2; D gene ambiguous. Germline CDR1 and CDR2: SNHLY and FYNNEI. Trimming shortened V by 3 bases and J by 6 bases, and 11 bases separated the two germline ends. CDR3 length: 13 residues.

This clonotype has just a few counts. V gene TRBV18 combines with J gene TRBJ1-2; D gene unclear. The CDR3 covers 14 residues. Germline CDR1 and CDR2: KGHSH and LQKENI. The V and J ends lost 5 bases and 0 bases respectively, with 10 bases between them. In nucleotides, the CDR3 is TGTGCCAGCTCAGACGGGAATTCTAACTATGGCTACACCTTC. This gives the protein CASSDGNSNYGYTF.

This clonotype was seen repeatedly, ten times or more. The chain is built from TRBV2 and TRBJ1-2; weak D call: TRBD1 (5 bases). Between the trimmed V and J ends, which lost 3 bases and 2 bases, there was a span of 7 bases. CDR1 and CDR2 (germline): SNHLY, FYNNEI. This CDR3 spans 13 amino acids. CDR3 DNA sequence: TGTGCCAGCAGTGAGACAGAGAACTATGGCTACACCTTC. Protein sequence: CASSETENYGYTF.

This clonotype was picked up many times. The chain is built from TRBV7-9 and TRBJ2-7; 8 bases are shared with TRBD1. J gave up 3 bases and V 1 base, and 2 bases lay outside the gene matches. CDR1 and CDR2 from the germline V gene are SEHNR and FQNEAQ (reference sequence). This CDR3 is 14 amino acids long. The CDR3 is CASSLVQGGYEQYF. CDR3 sequence (DNA): TGTGCCAGCAGCTTAGTACAGGGGGGCTACGAGCAGTACTTC.

There are many counts of this clonotype. The chain recombines TRBV7-2 with TRBJ1-1; D is possibly TRBD1 (6 bases). Germline lookup yields CDR1 SGHTA and CDR2 FQGNSA. The CDR3 is 13 amino acids. V lost 1 base and J lost 3, with 6 bases in between. CDR3 protein: CASSLEGDTEAFF. The DNA for the CDR3 is TGTGCCAGCAGCTTAGAGGGGGACACTGAAGCTTTCTTT. Using reference TRBV7-2 and TRBJ1-1 for the parts outside the CDR3, the full variable domain is GAGVSQSPSNKVTEKGKDVELRCDPISGHTALYWYRQSLGQGLEFLIYFQGNSAPDKSGLPSDRFSAERTGGSVSTLTIQRTQQEDSAVYLCASSLEGDTEAFFGQGTRLTVV.

This chain links TRBV6-2 or TRBV6-3 with TRBJ1-1, with TRBD1 matching 11 bases. Germline CDR1 is MNHEY and CDR2 is SVGEGT. The junction had 8 bases not matched to a gene; V was cut back by 5 bases and J by 6 bases. The length of the CDR3 is 15 residues. CDR3 amino acids: CASSVGGQGVSEAFF. The CDR3 DNA is TGTGCCAGCAGTGTAGGGGGACAGGGGGTCTCTGAAGCTTTCTTT.

The chain couples TRBV7-2 to TRBJ2-7, with D perhaps being TRBD1 or TRBD2 (5 bases each). The CDR3 is 15 amino acids. In germline, CDR1 is SGHTA, CDR2 FQGNSA. V lost 1 base to trimming and J lost 6 bases, with 16 bases between them. The CDR3 DNA follows: TGTGCCAGCAGCTTAGTCTTCGGGACCGATTCCGAGCAGTACTTC. Translated: CASSLVFGTDSEQYF.

The V call is TRBV2, the J call TRBJ1-5, with D tentatively TRBD1 (6 bases). The V end lost 9 bases, the J end lost 6 bases, and 12 bases lay between the germline ends. Germline V gene sequence: CDR1 SNHLY, CDR2 FYNNEI. The CDR3 length is 12 residues. Written as DNA, the CDR3 is TGTGCCAGTCGGACAGAGAGTCAGCCCCAGCATTTT. It translates to CASRTESQPQHF.

This clonotype was seen at least ten times. The chain is built from TRBV28 and TRBJ1-2; 7 nucleotides line up with TRBD1. CDR3 length equals 14 residues. With V trimmed by 4 bases and J by 8 bases, 10 bases remained unmatched. In germline, CDR1 is MDHEN, CDR2 SYDVKM. In DNA form, the CDR3 reads TGTGCCAGCAGTTCCCCCCAGACAGGGTGGGGCTACACCTTC. Amino acids: CASSSPQTGWGYTF.

This clonotype was found a few times. The CDR3 DNA reads TGTGCCAGCAGTGAAGAATACAGCGAAGGGGCCTACGAGCAGTACTTC. This codes for CASSEEYSEGAYEQYF. The rearrangement joins TRBV6-1 to TRBJ2-7; TRBD1 is a possible D gene (5 bases). The ends were cut back, 1 base at V and 2 bases at J, with 15 bases in the middle. Germline V gives CDR1 MNHNS, CDR2 SASEGT. The CDR3 loop spans 16 amino acids.

Many counts were recorded for this clonotype. The rearrangement uses TRBV3-1 and TRBJ1-4; TRBD1 matches at 10 bases. Germline lookup yields CDR1 LGHDT and CDR2 YNNKEL (reference sequence). This CDR3 spans 15 amino acids. V lost 4 bases, J lost 6 bases, and 5 bases stayed unmatched. The CDR3 spells CASSLLGTGDEKLFF. DNA of the CDR3: TGTGCCAGCAGCCTCCTCGGGACAGGGGATGAAAAACTGTTTTTT. Looking up the rest from reference TRBV3-1 and TRBJ1-4 gives the full variable domain: DTAVSQTPKYLVTQMGNDKSIKCEQNLGHDTMYWYKQDSKKFLKIMFSYNNKELIINETVPNRFSPKSPDKAHLNLHINSLELGDSAVYFCASSLLGTGDEKLFFGSGTQLSVL.

This clonotype appeared many times. The genes are TRBV29-1 and TRBJ1-1; D possibly corresponds to TRBD1 (6 bases). CDR3 length: 13 residues. Germline-derived CDR1 and CDR2 are SQVTM and ANQGSEA. V lost 3 bases, J lost 1 base, and 9 bases lay in between. CDR3 sequence: CSVDAGANTEAFF. The CDR3, as DNA: TGCAGCGTTGACGCGGGGGCGAACACTGAAGCTTTCTTT.

The rearrangement links TRBV29-1 to TRBJ1-2; TRBD1 matches 8 bases. This CDR3 has 12 amino acids. Germline CDR1 and CDR2: SQVTM and ANQGSEA. The V segment lost 6 bases and the J segment 5 bases; nucleotides outside the gene matches: 5. CDR3 sequence reads: CSVDRVGYGYTF. CDR3 in DNA: TGCAGCGTGGACAGGGTAGGGTATGGCTACACCTTC.

This clonotype came up a few times. The chain couples TRBV19 to TRBJ2-7; D may match TRBD1 or TRBD2 (5 bases each). V was clipped by 0 bases and J by 3 bases, with 15 bases between them. The germline V gene encodes CDR1 LNHDA and CDR2 SQIVND (reference sequence). The CDR3 contains 16 residues. CDR3 coding DNA: TGTGCCAGTAGTATAGATCGCAGAGGGGCAGTCTACGAGCAGTACTTC. Translating gives CASSIDRRGAVYEQYF.

This clonotype was recorded at least ten times. The chain employs TRBV12-3 or TRBV12-4 and TRBJ1-2; D is uncertain. The ends were cut back, 3 bases at V and 7 bases at J, with 9 bases in the middle. This CDR3 has 12 residues. Here the CDR3 reads CASSFDIGGYTF. CDR3 bases: TGTGCCAGCAGTTTCGATATAGGTGGCTACACCTTC.

This clonotype was found a few times. The CDR3: CSVSMTVGGEQYF. The CDR3, as DNA: TGCAGCGTCTCCATGACAGTGGGAGGCGAGCAGTACTTC. V and J are TRBV29-1 and TRBJ2-7; possibly TRBD2 for D (6 bases). This CDR3 has 13 residues. Trimming took off 6 bases at V and 6 bases at J, with 18 bases between the two ends. Per the germline V gene, CDR1 is SQVTM and CDR2 is ANQGSEA.

The gene calls are TRBV20-1 and TRBJ1-2; D not certain. Deletions cut 1 base from V and 3 bases from J, with 27 bases between. Germline CDR1 reads DFQATT; CDR2 reads SNEGSKA (reference sequence). CDR3 size: 19 residues. The CDR3 reads CSARVDTQEPTEDDYGYTF. The DNA for the CDR3 is TGCAGTGCTAGAGTAGACACCCAGGAGCCCACCGAAGATGACTATGGCTACACCTTC.

This clonotype has a count of ten or more. The rearrangement joins TRBV28 to TRBJ2-7; 8 bases line up with TRBD1. Germline CDR1 reads MDHEN; CDR2 reads SYDVKM. After removal of 4 bases from V and 0 bases from J, the junction contained 2 bases not matched to a gene. This CDR3 is 14 amino acids long. The chain's CDR3 is CASSSGQASYEQYF. The CDR3 DNA is TGTGCCAGCAGTTCGGGACAGGCCTCCTACGAGCAGTACTTC.

This clonotype turned up a few times. Mismatch with germline at one junction end may stem from a read error. V and J are TRBV6-2 or TRBV6-3 and TRBJ2-7, with TRBD2 as a possible D gene (6 bases). Germline V gene sequence: CDR1 MNHEY, CDR2 SVGEGT. CDR3 size: 14 residues. CDR3: CASSSPRLVGEHYF. The CDR3 DNA follows: TGTGCCAGCAGTTCACCTCGACTAGTCGGCGAGCATTACTTC.

The V gene is TRBV18, the J gene TRBJ1-3; no clear D gene. Germline CDR1 reads KGHSH; CDR2 reads LQKENI. The CDR3 loop spans 17 amino acids. V lost 3 bases and J lost 0, with 15 bases in between. The CDR3 here is CASSPTGPSASGNTIYF. The CDR3 DNA reads as TGTGCCAGCTCACCTACCGGACCGTCGGCCTCTGGAAACACCATATATTTT.

Many counts were recorded for this clonotype. The chain joins TRBV11-3 to TRBJ1-1; D uncertain. This CDR3 has 13 residues. Germline loops: CDR1 SGHNT, CDR2 YENEEA. The germline V and J ends were trimmed by 4 bases and 7 bases, with 13 bases remaining between them. DNA of the CDR3: TGTGCCAGCAGCTCTGGTCCCGACGGTGAAGCTTTCTTT. Residues: CASSSGPDGEAFF.

The chain has TRBV6-1 and TRBJ2-1; 8 bases are shared with TRBD2. Germline V gene data show CDR1 as MNHNS and CDR2 as SASEGT. Losses at the gene ends were 6 bases for V and 2 bases for J; bases not matched to a gene: 9. CDR3 size: 16 residues. The CDR3 sequence: CASSPEGTRAYNEQFF. The CDR3 DNA sequence: TGTGCCAGCAGCCCCGAGGGGACTAGGGCCTACAATGAGCAGTTCTTC.